This paragraph covers one TCR beta chain sequence. This sample was included in a study of blood T cell repertoires in COVID-19. The authors' processing: Reference gene primer amplification gave estimated nucleated cell counts. Generated by immunoSEQ multiplex PCR, the TCRdb table keeps only in-frame clones and is missing some. V and J calls and clone size come straight from that table; D and trimming were deduced from the DNA. The data show approximately 400,000 clones, with 80% to 90% seen just once and 1% to 1.5% held by the top ten. Self-reported history from a screening survey and questionnaire set each donor's cohort. Donors in Cohort 3 who had recovered were those with two negative PCRs, healthcare professional clearance, or resolution of their symptoms. Germline CDR1 SGHRS, CDR2 YFSETQ. There are 12 residues in the CDR3. Trimming cost V 3 bases and J 7 bases; bases outside gene matches: 3.

The chain links TRBV5-1 to TRBJ2-7, with 8 bases matching TRBD2. Sequenced input: PBMCs or T cells enriched from blood (not recorded which). The origin of this receptor is a man aged 30 to 45 who had recovered from COVID-19. CDR3 nucleotides: TGCGCCAGCAGCTCGGCGGGGGGTGAGCAGTACTTC. Amino acid sequence: CASSSAGGEQYF.